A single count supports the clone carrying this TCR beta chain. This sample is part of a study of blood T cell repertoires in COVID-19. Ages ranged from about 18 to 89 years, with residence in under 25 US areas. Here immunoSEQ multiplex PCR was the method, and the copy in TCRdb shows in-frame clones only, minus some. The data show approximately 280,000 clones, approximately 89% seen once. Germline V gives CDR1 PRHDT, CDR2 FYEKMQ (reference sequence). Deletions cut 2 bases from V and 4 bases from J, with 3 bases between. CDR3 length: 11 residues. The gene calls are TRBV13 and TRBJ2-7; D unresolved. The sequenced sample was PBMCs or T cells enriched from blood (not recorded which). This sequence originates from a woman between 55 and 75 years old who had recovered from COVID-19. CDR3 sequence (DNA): TGTGCCAGCAGCTTACGTTACGAGCAGTACTTC. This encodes CASSLRYEQYF. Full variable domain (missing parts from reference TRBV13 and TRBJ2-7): AAGVIQSPRHLIKEKRETATLKCYPIPRHDTVYWYQQGPGQDPQFLISFYEKMQSDKGSIPDRFSAQQFSDYHSELNMSSLELGDSALYFCASSLRYEQYFGPGTRLTVT.